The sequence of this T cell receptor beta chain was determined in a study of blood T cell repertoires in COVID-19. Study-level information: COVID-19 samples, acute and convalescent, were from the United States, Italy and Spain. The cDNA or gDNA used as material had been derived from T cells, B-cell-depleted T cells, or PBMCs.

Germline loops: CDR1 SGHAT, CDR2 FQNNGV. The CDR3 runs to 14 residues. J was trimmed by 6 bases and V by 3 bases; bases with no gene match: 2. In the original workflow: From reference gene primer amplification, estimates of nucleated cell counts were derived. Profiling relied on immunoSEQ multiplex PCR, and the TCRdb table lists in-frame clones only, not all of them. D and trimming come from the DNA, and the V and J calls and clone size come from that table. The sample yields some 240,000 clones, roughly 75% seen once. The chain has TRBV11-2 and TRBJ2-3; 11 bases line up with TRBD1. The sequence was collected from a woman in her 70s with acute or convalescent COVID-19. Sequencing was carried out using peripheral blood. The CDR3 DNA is TGTGCCAGCAGCTTTGGACAGGGGGCGGATACGCAGTATTTT. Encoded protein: CASSFGQGADTQYF.